These 7 T cell receptor beta chains were all obtained from the same sample, sequenced in a study of cytomegalovirus exposure and HLA in healthy donors (dated by TCRdb to about 2017). The library was produced with the immunoSEQ multiplex PCR assay. The multiplex PCR relied on a mix of 60 forward primers for TCR Vbeta segments and 13 reverse primers for TCR Jbeta segments. This immuneACCESS table, as held by TCRdb, lists in-frame sequences with V and J called but not all clones. Of the missing ones, under half trace to an unresolved V gene in checked studies; the others have no known cause. The table of this sample itemizes more than 95,000 clones. The ten largest account for roughly 1% of the sample. Material for sequencing was PBMCs. These receptors were taken from a man aged 18 to 30 in good health and CMV-seronegative.

This rearrangement joins TRBV19 to TRBJ1-2, with D uncertain. Trimming removed 3 bases at V and 4 bases at J, with 12 bases between. CDR1 and CDR2 from the germline V gene are LNHDA and SQIVND (reference sequence). The CDR3 covers 14 residues. This CDR3 is CASSMRELLYGYTF. The CDR3 bases are TGTGCCAGTAGTATGAGGGAGCTACTCTATGGCTACACCTTC.

V gene TRBV6-1 combines with J gene TRBJ1-2, with 10 bases aligning to TRBD1. CDR1 MNHNS and CDR2 SASEGT come from the germline V gene. The CDR3 runs to 14 residues. Losses at the gene ends were 6 bases for V and 6 bases for J; bases not matched to a gene: 7. The CDR3, as DNA: TGTGCCAGCAGAACCGGGACAGGGGAGGATGGCTACACCTTC. Protein: CASRTGTGEDGYTF.

V usage is TRBV25-1 and J usage is TRBJ2-7, with D uncertain. CDR1 MGHDK and CDR2 SYGVNS come from the germline V gene. This CDR3 has 11 residues. Trimming removed 8 bases from V and 4 bases from J, with 9 bases in between. The CDR3: CASAKRYEQYF. The CDR3 DNA sequence: TGTGCCAGCGCTAAGAGGTACGAGCAGTACTTC.

The chain couples TRBV7-9 to TRBJ1-2; D unresolved. V was clipped by 0 bases and J by 3 bases, with 11 bases between them. The germline V gene has CDR1 SEHNR and CDR2 FQNEAQ (reference sequence). There are 15 residues in the CDR3. The CDR3 nucleotides read TGTGCCAGCAGCTTAGCATCAGGCGTCGACTATGGCTACACCTTC. Translation gives CASSLASGVDYGYTF.

The V call is TRBV18, the J call TRBJ2-7; the match to TRBD1 covers 8 bases. With 8 bases clipped from V and 3 bases from J, the junction kept 6 bases outside the gene matches. This CDR3 has 13 residues. Germline V gene sequence: CDR1 KGHSH, CDR2 LQKENI. The CDR3 sequence: CASRRTGIYEQYF. In nucleotides, the CDR3 is TGTGCCAGCCGAAGGACAGGGATCTACGAGCAGTACTTC.

This chain joins TRBV30 and TRBJ2-5; perhaps TRBD2 as D (6 bases). The CDR3 extends over 13 amino acids. Trimming left V 0 bases short and J 11 bases short, with 16 bases between. Germline values: CDR1 GTSNPN, CDR2 SVGIG (reference sequence). CDR3 in amino acids: CAWSVQTGGEQYF. CDR3 in DNA: TGTGCCTGGAGTGTACAAACTGGAGGGGAGCAGTACTTC.

The CDR3 here is CAWSKNSQATNEKLFF. The CDR3 coding sequence is TGTGCCTGGAGTAAAAATTCACAGGCAACTAATGAAAAACTGTTTTTT. The V gene is TRBV30, the J gene TRBJ1-4; maybe TRBD1 (5 bases). The CDR3 has 16 residues. Germline V gene sequence: CDR1 GTSNPN, CDR2 SVGIG (reference sequence). Trimming removed 2 bases from V and 0 bases from J, with 13 bases in between.